The 30 T cell receptor beta chains listed next were all sequenced from one sample in a study of ipilimumab plus nivolumab after autologous stem cell transplantation. TCRdb's table, derived via immunoSEQ multiplex PCR, lists solely in-frame clones and lacks some. The sample has approximately 10,000 clones, more than 65% seen once. The source was PBMCs, collected in a trial of ipilimumab plus nivolumab as post-transplant consolidation. Receptors originate from a male donor with diffuse large B-cell lymphoma.

This chain joins TRBV5-1 and TRBJ2-1; 11 nucleotides align to TRBD1. Germline loops: CDR1 SGHRS, CDR2 YFSETQ. The V and J ends lost 4 bases and 8 bases, in that order; junction bases with no gene match: 2. This CDR3 is 13 amino acids long. CDR3 coding DNA: TGCGCCAGCAGCACGGACAGGGGGCATGAGCAGTTCTTC. Its protein is CASSTDRGHEQFF.

The CDR3 nucleotides read TGTGCTAGTGGTCCAGGACAGGGGGACACCGGGGAGCTGTTTTTT. Its translation is CASGPGQGDTGELFF. V usage is TRBV12-5 and J usage is TRBJ2-2; 10 bases map to TRBD1. Germline CDR1 reads LGHNT; CDR2 reads FRNRAP. CDR3 size: 15 residues. V was pared by 5 bases and J by 3 bases, with 3 bases of the junction left unmatched.

This clone has at least ten counts. J is TRBJ2-1 and V is TRBV19; TRBD2 is a possible D gene (5 bases). The CDR3 extends over 17 amino acids. Trimming stripped 3 bases from V and 0 bases from J, with 15 bases between. Germline lookup yields CDR1 LNHDA and CDR2 SQIVND (reference sequence). The CDR3 loop reads CASSIHAADRSYNEQFF. DNA for the CDR3: TGTGCCAGTAGTATCCACGCAGCGGATCGCTCCTACAATGAGCAGTTCTTC.

The V and J genes are TRBV6-4 and TRBJ2-1; TRBD2 matches at 7 bases. Germline V gene lookup returns CDR1 MRHNA and CDR2 SNTAGT. This CDR3 spans 14 amino acids. V lost 4 bases to trimming and J lost 3 bases; unmatched junction nucleotides: 3. CDR3 in DNA: TGTGCCAGCAGTGTCGCGGGAGACTACAATGAGCAGTTCTTC. Translation gives CASSVAGDYNEQFF.

The chain carries TRBV19 and TRBJ1-4, with a possible D match to TRBD1 (6 bases). The CDR3 consists of 16 residues. CDR1 LNHDA and CDR2 SQIVND come from the germline V gene (reference sequence). V shed 2 bases and J shed 0 bases, with 10 bases lying between them. The CDR3 is CASSIQGPTTNEKLFF. The DNA for the CDR3 is TGTGCCAGTAGTATACAGGGGCCTACAACTAATGAAAAACTGTTTTTT.

The chain recombines TRBV19 with TRBJ2-5, with D possibly being TRBD2 (5 bases). The length of the CDR3 is 15 residues. CDR1 and CDR2 from the germline V gene are LNHDA and SQIVND (reference sequence). V was trimmed by 1 base and J by 3 bases, leaving 12 bases between them. CDR3 DNA: TGTGCCAGTAGTATAGTTTATCGGGGTAAAGAGACCCAGTACTTC. Residues: CASSIVYRGKETQYF. The full variable domain, rest sourced from reference TRBV19 and TRBJ2-5, is DGGITQSPKYLFRKEGQNVTLSCEQNLNHDAMYWYRQDPGQGLRLIYYSQIVNDFQKGDIAEGYSVSREKKESFPLTVTSAQKNPTAFYLCASSIVYRGKETQYFGPGTRLLVL.

The gene calls are TRBV19 and TRBJ2-1; TRBD2 matches at 9 bases. The CDR3 extends over 14 amino acids. J gave up 8 bases and V 4 bases, and 6 bases lay outside the gene matches. From germline, CDR1 is LNHDA and CDR2 SQIVND (reference sequence). CDR3 nucleotide sequence: TGTGCCAGTAGTAAGTCGGGACTAGCCCATGAGCAGTTCTTC. Translating gives CASSKSGLAHEQFF.

V usage is TRBV10-1 and J usage is TRBJ2-3; 16 bases fit TRBD2. V shed 3 bases, J shed 6 bases, and the junction held 12 bases outside the gene matches. From germline, CDR1 is WNHNN and CDR2 SYGVQD (reference sequence). The CDR3 is 19 residues long. This CDR3 reads CASSDPGTSGRGARDTQYF. The DNA for the CDR3 is TGCGCCAGCAGTGACCCCGGGACTAGCGGGAGGGGTGCCAGGGATACGCAGTATTTT.

The rearrangement joins TRBV5-8 to TRBJ2-3; no clear D. The CDR3 consists of 14 residues. V lost 5 bases and J lost 0, with 10 bases in between. Germline V CDR1 and CDR2: SGHTS, YDEGEE. CDR3 protein: CASRILVSTDTQYF. CDR3 DNA: TGTGCCAGCAGGATCCTTGTAAGCACAGATACGCAGTATTTT.

The rearrangement uses TRBV7-6 and TRBJ1-5; no firm D call. The CDR3 loop spans 14 amino acids. Trimming shortened V by 1 base and J by 6 bases, and 10 bases separated the two germline ends. Germline assignment: CDR1 SGHVS and CDR2 FNYEAQ. The CDR3 here is CASSLGRFSQPQHF. The DNA of the CDR3 is TGTGCCAGCAGCTTAGGACGTTTTAGTCAGCCCCAGCATTTT.

This chain connects TRBV5-1 to TRBJ2-1; tentative D call: TRBD2 (5 bases). Trimming removed 0 bases at V and 9 bases at J, with 16 bases between. Germline V gene sequence: CDR1 SGHRS, CDR2 YFSETQ. The CDR3 loop spans 15 amino acids. CDR3: CASSLVGLAAGEQFF. CDR3 DNA: TGCGCCAGCAGCTTGGTTGGTCTAGCAGCCGGTGAGCAGTTCTTC.

The chain couples TRBV7-8 to TRBJ2-7; the match to TRBD1 covers 7 bases. This CDR3 is 13 amino acids long. The germline CDR1 and CDR2 sequences are SGHVS and FQNEAQ. The junction had 6 bases not matched to a gene; V was cut back by 5 bases and J by 5 bases. CDR3 region: CASSRDRVNEQYF. CDR3 sequence (DNA): TGTGCCAGCAGCCGAGACAGGGTCAACGAGCAGTACTTC.

The rearrangement joins TRBV10-2 to TRBJ1-1; TRBD1 aligns across 9 bases. Germline CDR1 WSHSY, CDR2 SAAADI. V shed 8 bases, J shed 4 bases, and the junction held 11 bases outside the gene matches. This CDR3 comprises 15 residues. CDR3 DNA: TGCGCCAGCGGGGGACAGGGTGATTTTCTCACTGAAGCTTTCTTT. The encoded protein is CASGGQGDFLTEAFF.

This clone was counted between two and nine times. V usage is TRBV7-9 and J usage is TRBJ1-1, with D hard to call. Germline CDR1 reads SEHNR; CDR2 reads FQNEAQ (reference sequence). The CDR3 covers 15 residues. Between the trimmed V and J ends, which lost 6 bases and 1 base, there was a span of 15 bases. The CDR3, as DNA: TGTGCCAGCAGTCACCCCCGGAGAGAGAACACTGAAGCTTTCTTT. Translation: CASSHPRRENTEAFF. Full variable domain (missing parts from reference TRBV7-9 and TRBJ1-1): DTGVSQNPRHKITKRGQNVTFRCDPISEHNRLYWYRQTLGQGPEFLTYFQNEAQLEKSRLLSDRFSAERPKGSFSTLEIQRTEQGDSAMYLCASSHPRRENTEAFFGQGTRLTVV.

The chain employs TRBV2 and TRBJ2-5; D remains ambiguous. Near its end, the DNA agrees better with TRBJ2-7, so the J call may be wrong. Germline values: CDR1 SNHLY, CDR2 FYNNEI. The CDR3 loop spans 13 amino acids. The CDR3 sequence: CASSEGRAYEQYF. As DNA, the CDR3 is TGTGCCAGCAGTGAAGGCAGAGCCTACGAGCAGTACTTC.

The chain uses TRBV11-2 and TRBJ2-1; D may be TRBD2 (5 bases). Trimming removed 0 bases from V and 9 bases from J, with 9 bases in between. The CDR3 contains 13 residues. Germline values: CDR1 SGHAT, CDR2 FQNNGV. CDR3 sequence: CASSLEGSVEQFF. The CDR3 DNA is TGTGCCAGCAGCTTAGAGGGTAGCGTTGAGCAGTTCTTC.

The chain uses TRBV5-4 and TRBJ1-2, with a tentative D call TRBD1 (5 bases). CDR3 length equals 14 residues. V lost 0 bases to trimming and J lost 7 bases, with 13 bases between them. Per germline, CDR1 SGHNT and CDR2 YYREEE (reference sequence). The CDR3 reads CASSLGQLEFGYTF. The CDR3 DNA reads as TGTGCCAGCAGCTTGGGACAGCTCGAGTTTGGCTACACCTTC. Full variable domain (outside the CDR3, taken from reference TRBV5-4 and TRBJ1-2): ETGVTQSPTHLIKTRGQQVTLRCSSQSGHNTVSWYQQALGQGPQFIFQYYREEENGRGNFPPRFSGLQFPNYSSELNVNALELDDSALYLCASSLGQLEFGYTFGSGTRLTVV.

The chain uses TRBV15 and TRBJ1-3; maybe TRBD1 (5 bases). The length of the CDR3 is 17 residues. V lost 0 bases, J lost 0 bases, and 12 bases lay in between. Looked up from germline, CDR1 is LNHNV and CDR2 is YYDKDF (reference sequence). The CDR3 nucleotides read TGTGCCACCAGCAGAGATGCGGGACTTAACTCTGGAAACACCATATATTTT. Its protein product is CATSRDAGLNSGNTIYF.

The V gene is TRBV7-6, the J gene TRBJ1-5; D might be TRBD1 (6 bases). The CDR3 consists of 19 residues. Germline loops: CDR1 SGHVS, CDR2 FNYEAQ. Trimming pared 1 base from V and 0 bases from J, leaving 19 bases between. The CDR3 region is CASSLVAGGAGYSNQPQHF. The CDR3 DNA is TGTGCCAGCAGCTTAGTAGCCGGGGGCGCGGGATATAGCAATCAGCCCCAGCATTTT.

V usage is TRBV5-1 and J usage is TRBJ2-7; 8 bases agree with TRBD1. The germline CDR1 and CDR2 sequences are SGHRS and YFSETQ. The trim removed 4 bases at V and 2 bases at J, leaving 5 bases unmatched. The CDR3 is 14 residues long. The CDR3 is CASSGRDRPYEQYF. The CDR3 DNA is TGCGCCAGCAGCGGCCGGGACAGGCCCTACGAGCAGTACTTC.

About this clone: Other DNA sequences of this sample code for an identical CDR3. The chain's CDR3 is CAWSAHIGEQYF. The CDR3, as DNA: TGTGCCTGGAGTGCACACATAGGCGAGCAGTACTTC. The chain recombines TRBV30 with TRBJ2-7; no firm D call. Germline V gives CDR1 GTSNPN, CDR2 SVGIG (reference sequence). This CDR3 has 12 residues. The V gene lost 1 base and the J gene lost 6 bases, with 10 bases spanning the gap.

The chain is built from TRBV25-1 and TRBJ2-1; 8 nucleotides match TRBD1. This CDR3 is built from 15 residues. The germline V gene has CDR1 MGHDK and CDR2 SYGVNS. J gave up 1 base and V 6 bases, and 5 bases lay outside the gene matches. The CDR3 spells CASRGTGGSYNEQFF. The CDR3, as DNA: TGTGCCAGCAGGGGAACAGGGGGGTCCTACAATGAGCAGTTCTTC.

The V and J genes are TRBV25-1 and TRBJ2-1; 7 bases match TRBD1. CDR1 is MGHDK, CDR2 SYGVNS, per germline. V lost 10 bases, J lost 9 bases, and 6 bases stayed unmatched. CDR3 length: 11 residues. The CDR3 reads CATQGVVEQFF. For the CDR3, the DNA is TGTGCCACCCAGGGGGTGGTTGAGCAGTTCTTC. Combining the CDR3 with reference TRBV25-1 and TRBJ2-1 gives the whole variable domain EADIYQTPRYLVIGTGKKITLECSQTMGHDKMYWYQQDPGMELHLIHYSYGVNSTEKGDLSSESTVSRIRTEHFPLTLESARPSHTSQYLCATQGVVEQFFGPGTRLTVL.

The rearrangement uses TRBV2 and TRBJ2-5; 12 bases are a match to TRBD2. The CDR3 is 15 amino acids. After removal of 0 bases from V and 13 bases from J, the junction contained 9 bases not matched to a gene. The germline CDR1 and CDR2 sequences are SNHLY and FYNNEI. CDR3 protein: CASSEARTSGAPRYF. In DNA, the CDR3 is TGTGCCAGCAGTGAAGCCCGGACTAGCGGGGCCCCTCGGTACTTC.

The chain joins TRBV27 to TRBJ2-5, with D possibly being TRBD1 (6 bases). The better agreement between TRBJ2-7 and the DNA end casts doubt on the J call. This CDR3 contains 14 residues. The germline V gene encodes CDR1 MNHEY and CDR2 SMNVEV (reference sequence). Here the CDR3 reads CASSRDRNSYEQYF. The DNA of the CDR3 is TGTGCCAGCAGTCGAGACAGGAACTCCTACGAGCAGTACTTC.

The rearrangement joins TRBV7-9 to TRBJ2-5; 9 bases are shared with TRBD2. TRBJ2-7 matches the DNA end more closely, so the J call is doubtful. The CDR3 spans 15 residues. Germline values: CDR1 SEHNR, CDR2 FQNEAQ (reference sequence). The CDR3 sequence: CASSLMLAGAHEQYF. The CDR3 nucleotides are TGTGCCAGCAGCTTAATGTTAGCGGGAGCCCACGAGCAGTACTTC.

V gene TRBV6-1 combines with J gene TRBJ1-4, with D hard to call. This CDR3 contains 16 residues. Germline loops: CDR1 MNHNS, CDR2 SASEGT. V lost 3 bases and J 0 bases, leaving 11 bases between the germline ends. The CDR3 is CASSDFSGSTNEKLFF. Written as DNA, the CDR3 is TGTGCCAGCAGTGATTTTTCGGGGTCAACTAATGAAAAACTGTTTTTT.

The rearrangement links TRBV5-1 to TRBJ2-5, with 7 bases aligning to TRBD2. This CDR3 is built from 16 residues. Germline lookup yields CDR1 SGHRS and CDR2 YFSETQ. The trim removed 0 bases at V and 1 base at J, leaving 6 bases unmatched. The CDR3 loop reads CASSLVGGGVQETQYF. CDR3 in DNA: TGCGCCAGCAGCTTGGTTGGGGGAGGGGTCCAAGAGACCCAGTACTTC.

This clone was seen once. This chain uses TRBV9 with TRBJ2-5; a possible D gene is TRBD2 (6 bases). The CDR3 spans 14 residues. Per germline, CDR1 SGDLS and CDR2 YYNGEE. Trimming cost V 4 bases and J 5 bases, with 15 bases left between them. CDR3 sequence (DNA): TGTGCCAGCAGCTCAGGCGGGGCGGGGGAGACCCAGTACTTC. The encoded protein is CASSSGGAGETQYF.

This sequence joins TRBV4-3 and TRBJ2-5; D might be TRBD2 (5 bases). The CDR3 spans 15 residues. The ends were cut back, 0 bases at V and 4 bases at J, with 12 bases in the middle. CDR1 and CDR2 from the germline V gene are LGHNA and YSLEER. CDR3 DNA sequence: TGCGCCAGCAGCCAAGATCCAGAGGGCCCAGAGACCCAGTACTTC. Translation: CASSQDPEGPETQYF.